The 16 T cell receptor beta chains listed next were all sequenced from one sample in a study of T cell repertoires in cytomegalovirus infection. TCRdb re-called the reads through MiXCR, storing one row per CDR3 protein. This table holds about 920,000 distinct CDR3 sequences, 30% to 40% found once. These TCRs are of unknown antigen specificity. The sample consisted of cultured CD8+ T cells from PBMCs, taken from culture after CMV antigen stimulation. The source is a human donor in good health (CMV status not recorded). Some clones in this sample may be carry-over from other donors' samples.

The chain combines TRBV4-1 with TRBJ1-1, with D perhaps TRBD1 (6 bases). CDR3 length: 16 amino acids. Trimming stripped 2 bases from V and 1 base from J, with 14 bases between. Germline V gene lookup returns CDR1 MGHRA and CDR2 YSYEKL. CDR3 amino acids: CASSQIRVRGNTEAFF. Written as DNA, the CDR3 is TGCGCCAGCAGCCAAATAAGGGTCAGGGGGAACACTGAAGCTTTCTTT.

This clonotype has at least ten counts. One end of the junction fails to match germline, which may point to a read error. The CDR3 here is CASNLARVTDTQYF. CDR3 sequence (DNA): TGTGCCAGCAACTTAGCGCGGGTGACAGATACGCAGTATTTT. The chain employs TRBV7-9 and TRBJ2-3; possible D gene TRBD2, 5 bases. Looked up from germline, CDR1 is SEHNR and CDR2 is FQNEAQ (reference sequence). The CDR3 runs to 14 residues.

The chain combines TRBV19 with TRBJ1-5; D may be TRBD1 (6 bases). Trimming removed 0 bases at V and 2 bases at J, with 11 bases between. The CDR3 contains 16 residues. CDR1 and CDR2 from the germline V gene are LNHDA and SQIVND (reference sequence). CDR3 residues: CASSIDRRGGNQPQHF. The CDR3, as DNA: TGTGCCAGTAGTATAGATCGCAGGGGCGGCAATCAGCCCCAGCATTTT.

This clonotype was picked up a small number of times. This chain links TRBV6-5 with TRBJ1-3, with D maybe TRBD1 (5 bases). This CDR3 contains 16 residues. Germline CDR1 is MNHEY and CDR2 is SVGAGI. V was cut by 0 bases and J by 0 bases, with 9 bases left in between. Here the CDR3 reads CASSYSQGDSGNTIYF. The CDR3 DNA reads as TGTGCCAGCAGTTACTCGCAGGGCGACTCTGGAAACACCATATATTTT.

The V gene is TRBV7-9, the J gene TRBJ2-5; 14 bases match TRBD2. The CDR3 totals 17 residues. J was trimmed by 2 bases and V by 5 bases; bases with no gene match: 7. Germline CDR1 reads SEHNR; CDR2 reads FQNEAQ (reference sequence). Written as DNA, the CDR3 is TGTGCCAGCAGCCCGCGGACTAGCGGGGGGAAACAAGAGACCCAGTACTTC. This sequence encodes CASSPRTSGGKQETQYF.

This clonotype was detected only a few times. The V and J genes are TRBV7-9 and TRBJ2-7; the D gene is possibly TRBD1 (6 bases). Germline loops: CDR1 SEHNR, CDR2 FQNEAQ (reference sequence). With 4 bases removed from V and 0 bases from J, the gap between germline ends came to 19 bases. This CDR3 is built from 17 residues. CDR3 in DNA: TGTGCCAGCAGCTGGAGGACAGATTCGATTCGCTCCTACGAGCAGTACTTC. Translating it yields CASSWRTDSIRSYEQYF. Full variable domain (remainder filled in from reference TRBV7-9 and TRBJ2-7): DTGVSQNPRHKITKRGQNVTFRCDPISEHNRLYWYRQTLGQGPEFLTYFQNEAQLEKSRLLSDRFSAERPKGSFSTLEIQRTEQGDSAMYLCASSWRTDSIRSYEQYFGPGTRLTVT.

There are a few counts of this clonotype. The V gene is TRBV7-8, the J gene TRBJ1-6; a possible D gene is TRBD1 (6 bases). The CDR3 is 19 amino acids. Trimming took 5 bases from V and 0 from J, leaving 20 bases between them. CDR1 is SGHVS and CDR2 is FQNEAQ in the germline V gene. The CDR3 nucleotides read TGTGCCAGCAGCGAAATTAAAGACAGGATCAGCTCCTATAATTCACCCCTCCACTTT. It encodes CASSEIKDRISSYNSPLHF.

To note about this clonotype: An end of the junction does not agree with germline; a read error may underlie this. The V and J genes are TRBV5-3 and TRBJ2-1, with D tentatively TRBD1 (6 bases). TRBV5-3 is an ORF, with its function uncertain. The CDR3 is 12 residues long. The CDR3 DNA reads as TGTGCCAGCAGCTTCACAGGGCCTGAGCAGTTCTTC. It yields the protein CASSFTGPEQFF.

This clonotype was counted a few times. J is TRBJ1-1 and V is TRBV19, with 9 nucleotides matching TRBD1. Germline-derived CDR1 and CDR2 are LNHDA and SQIVND (reference sequence). V was pared by 9 bases and J by 5 bases, with 13 bases of the junction left unmatched. The CDR3 runs 15 residues. The CDR3 DNA follows: TGTGCCAGCCAAGAAGGGACAGGGATGGTAACTGAAGCTTTCTTT. It specifies CASQEGTGMVTEAFF.

The V and J genes are TRBV11-2 and TRBJ2-1; 11 bases are shared with TRBD2. CDR1 and CDR2 from the germline V gene are SGHAT and FQNNGV. This CDR3 has 14 amino acids. V was clipped by 5 bases and J by 8 bases; unmatched bases: 5. The CDR3 spells CASSKLAGVDEQFF. DNA of the CDR3: TGTGCCAGCAGCAAACTAGCGGGGGTTGATGAGCAGTTCTTC.

V usage is TRBV4-2 and J usage is TRBJ2-3; D gene ambiguous. This CDR3 contains 17 residues. The germline gives CDR1 LGHNA, CDR2 YNFKEQ. Trimming removed 1 base at V and 3 bases at J, with 17 bases between. Here the CDR3 DNA reads TGTGCCAGCAGCCAAGTCGGGTTAGGAAAAGGGACAGATACGCAGTATTTT. This encodes CASSQVGLGKGTDTQYF.

This clonotype has only a few counts. The rearrangement links TRBV14 to TRBJ1-2, with unresolved D. The CDR3 sequence is 13 residues long. From germline, CDR1 is SGHDN and CDR2 FVKESK. V was pared by 1 base and J by 8 bases, with 11 bases between. Here the CDR3 reads CASSQGRNPGYTF. DNA for the CDR3: TGTGCCAGCAGCCAAGGCCGGAACCCCGGCTACACCTTC.

This clonotype was picked up many times. The J gene is TRBJ1-2, the V gene TRBV7-2; the D is unclear. The CDR3 runs 12 residues. Trimming stripped 8 bases from V and 2 bases from J, with 9 bases between. Germline CDR1 reads SGHTA; CDR2 reads FQGNSA. CDR3 sequence: CASLLKNYGYTF. The CDR3 nucleotides read TGTGCCAGCCTCCTGAAAAACTATGGCTACACCTTC.

The rearrangement uses TRBV20-1 and TRBJ1-5; D gene ambiguous. CDR1 DFQATT and CDR2 SNEGSKA come from the germline V gene (reference sequence). V shed 3 bases and J shed 3 bases, with 12 bases lying between them. This CDR3 is built from 14 residues. CDR3 sequence (DNA): TGCAGTGCTAGCGAGGGATCGAACAATCAGCCCCAGCATTTT. Translation: CSASEGSNNQPQHF.

This chain joins TRBV19 and TRBJ2-2, with a possible D match to TRBD2 (5 bases). Looked up from germline, CDR1 is LNHDA and CDR2 is SQIVND (reference sequence). Trimming took off 7 bases at V and 4 bases at J, with 13 bases between the two ends. The CDR3 contains 14 residues. CDR3 sequence reads: CASISAGGTGELFF. The CDR3 DNA follows: TGTGCCAGTATCTCCGCGGGCGGCACCGGGGAGCTGTTTTTT.

This clonotype was picked up a small number of times. The chain uses TRBV7-2 and TRBJ2-5; a possible D gene is TRBD1 (6 bases). Germline V gene lookup returns CDR1 SGHTA and CDR2 FQGNSA. Trimming pared 3 bases from V and 4 bases from J, leaving 24 bases between. The CDR3 has 18 residues. CDR3 in amino acids: CASSFLFKGEQVRETQYF. CDR3 nucleotide sequence: TGTGCCAGCAGCTTCCTTTTCAAGGGGGAACAGGTTAGAGAGACCCAGTACTTC.